One sample yielded the 18 T cell receptor beta chains listed below, sequenced in a study of T cell responses to AZD1222 COVID-19 vaccine. The assay was immunoSEQ multiplex PCR, and TCRdb's table has in-frame clones only and misses some. The table records more than 75,000 clones, roughly nine tenths of them present only once. Sample: peripheral blood, taken 28 days after the second AZD1222 dose. Receptor source: an adult who received the AZD1222 COVID-19 vaccine.

The chain employs TRBV5-8 and TRBJ2-1; D is ambiguous. Trimming shortened V by 0 bases and J by 10 bases, and 8 bases separated the two germline ends. Germline V lookup: CDR1 SGHTS, CDR2 YDEGEE. This CDR3 has 12 residues. The CDR3 sequence is CASSLAPPEQFF. The CDR3 coding sequence is TGTGCCAGCAGCTTGGCCCCACCGGAGCAGTTCTTC.

This clone occurred once. J is TRBJ2-7 and V is TRBV9, with 10 bases aligning to TRBD2. The germline gives CDR1 SGDLS, CDR2 YYNGEE. V lost 3 bases and J lost 6; bases outside the gene matches: 6. CDR3 length equals 14 residues. CDR3 DNA sequence: TGTGCCAGCAGCGGATCAACTAGCGGGGTCGAGCAGTACTTC. This sequence encodes CASSGSTSGVEQYF.

The genes are TRBV28 and TRBJ2-5; 9 bases align to TRBD1. The CDR3 is 15 residues long. Germline V gives CDR1 MDHEN, CDR2 SYDVKM. With V trimmed by 6 bases and J by 4 bases, 9 bases remained unmatched. The CDR3, as DNA: TGTGCCAGCAGGGGTCAAACGGGACAGGGAGAGACCCAGTACTTC. Translation: CASRGQTGQGETQYF.

This rearrangement joins TRBV7-2 to TRBJ1-2; tentatively, D is TRBD1 (5 bases). Germline values: CDR1 SGHTA, CDR2 FQGNSA. The CDR3 runs 14 residues. Trimming removed 8 bases from V and 2 bases from J, with 15 bases in between. The CDR3 reads CASLTRAGNYGYTF. In nucleotides, the CDR3 is TGTGCCAGCCTAACTCGGGCAGGGAACTATGGCTACACCTTC.

J is TRBJ2-2 and V is TRBV6-5, with 11 bases aligning to TRBD2. Per the germline V gene, CDR1 is MNHEY and CDR2 is SVGAGI. The CDR3 covers 15 residues. V lost 8 bases to trimming and J lost 5 bases; unmatched junction nucleotides: 7. CDR3 region: CASEISGGGTGELFF. The CDR3 nucleotides are TGTGCCAGCGAGATTAGCGGGGGGGGAACCGGGGAGCTGTTTTTT.

The genes are TRBV21-1 and TRBJ1-1. TRBV21-1 is noted as a pseudogene. The CDR3 totals 13 residues. As DNA, the CDR3 is TGTGCCAGCGAGGCCAGGATCCGGACTGAAGCTTTCTTT. Translation: CASEARIRTEAFF.

The CDR3 loop reads CASSYSVGFTEAFF. Here the CDR3 DNA reads TGTGCCAGCAGTTACTCCGTCGGCTTCACTGAAGCTTTCTTT. The chain has TRBV6-5 and TRBJ1-1; the D is unclear. V was shortened by 0 bases and J by 4 bases, with 9 bases between the two germline ends. Germline V gives CDR1 MNHEY, CDR2 SVGAGI. The CDR3 consists of 14 residues.

In its sample, this clone was seen once. This chain uses TRBV11-2 with TRBJ1-6, with D hard to call. The CDR3 has 14 residues. CDR1 and CDR2 (germline): SGHAT, FQNNGV. With 3 bases removed from V and 8 bases from J, the gap between germline ends came to 11 bases. The CDR3 region has the DNA TGTGCCAGCAGCTTCCTGCCCGGGGATTCACCCCTCCACTTT. This codes for CASSFLPGDSPLHF. Drawing the rest from reference TRBV11-2 and TRBJ1-6, the complete variable domain is EAGVAQSPRYKIIEKRQSVAFWCNPISGHATLYWYQQILGQGPKLLIQFQNNGVVDDSQLPKDRFSAERLKGVDSTLKIQPAKLEDSAVYLCASSFLPGDSPLHFGNGTRLTVT.

Note on this clone: Compared with germline, one end of the junction differs, possibly owing to a read error. The J gene is TRBJ2-1, the V gene TRBV6-1, with TRBD1 identical over 10 bases. Germline loops: CDR1 MNHNS, CDR2 SASEGT. This CDR3 comprises 14 residues. DNA for the CDR3: TGTGCCAGCAGAGAAGGGACAGGGGTTGGTGAGCAGTTCTTC. Residues: CASREGTGVGEQFF.

V usage is TRBV4-3 and J usage is TRBJ2-1; TRBD2 matches 9 bases. Trimming took 4 bases from V and 6 from J; bases not matched to a gene: 10. The CDR3 is 16 residues long. Germline values: CDR1 LGHNA, CDR2 YSLEER. This CDR3 is CASSLSWDSGGNEQFF. The CDR3 bases are TGCGCCAGCAGCCTCTCTTGGGATAGCGGGGGCAATGAGCAGTTCTTC.

The chain employs TRBV27 and TRBJ2-1, with 8 nucleotides matching TRBD2. Germline V CDR1 and CDR2: MNHEY, SMNVEV (reference sequence). This CDR3 is built from 17 residues. The V segment lost 5 bases and the J segment 9 bases; nucleotides outside the gene matches: 18. CDR3 bases: TGTGCCAGCAGTGACTTCCTTAGGCGGGGGGTTTTTTTTGAGCAGTTCTTC. The encoded protein is CASSDFLRRGVFFEQFF.

The chain has TRBV28 and TRBJ2-2; tentative D call: TRBD1 (6 bases). Germline assignment: CDR1 MDHEN and CDR2 SYDVKM. The CDR3 loop spans 15 amino acids. V lost 1 base and J 5 bases, leaving 11 bases between the germline ends. The CDR3 sequence: CASSLLGAGTGELFF. In DNA, the CDR3 is TGTGCCAGCAGTTTATTGGGGGCAGGGACCGGGGAGCTGTTTTTT.

The J gene is TRBJ2-7, the V gene TRBV6-2 or TRBV6-3; D gene ambiguous. Germline V gene data show CDR1 as MNHEY and CDR2 as SVGEGT. Trimming removed 4 bases at V and 0 bases at J, with 4 bases between. This CDR3 spans 12 amino acids. CDR3 sequence: CASSFTSYEQYF. CDR3 nucleotides: TGTGCCAGCAGTTTTACCTCCTACGAGCAGTACTTC.

The chain couples TRBV5-1 to TRBJ2-1; the match to TRBD1 covers 8 bases. The CDR3 loop spans 13 amino acids. Germline trimming cut 3 bases from V and 9 bases from J; bases unmatched to any gene: 5. CDR1 and CDR2 (germline): SGHRS, YFSETQ. CDR3 residues: CASSWDDRGEQFF. DNA for the CDR3: TGCGCCAGCAGCTGGGACGACAGGGGTGAGCAGTTCTTC.

For this clone: At one end, the junction sequence differs from germline, possibly due to a read error. The chain links TRBV28 to TRBJ2-7; no clear D gene. The germline V gene has CDR1 MDHEN and CDR2 SYDVKM. The length of the CDR3 is 18 residues. CDR3 sequence (DNA): TGTGCCAGCAGTTTCTCACCCTCGTCCGGACCAACCTCCGACGAGCAGTACTTC. It encodes CASSFSPSSGPTSDEQYF. Drawing the rest from reference TRBV28 and TRBJ2-7, the complete variable domain is DVKVTQSSRYLVKRTGEKVFLECVQDMDHENMFWYRQDPGLGLRLIYFSYDVKMKEKGDIPEGYSVSREKKERFSLILESASTNQTSMYLCASSFSPSSGPTSDEQYFGPGTRLTVT.

The chain employs TRBV19 and TRBJ1-4; maybe TRBD1 (5 bases). This CDR3 has 16 amino acids. Trimming removed 8 bases at V and 7 bases at J, with 23 bases between. Germline-derived CDR1 and CDR2 are LNHDA and SQIVND (reference sequence). Here the CDR3 DNA reads TGTGCCAGTGGGCTCATCGGGACTCTAATGAGTGAAAAACTGTTTTTT. Amino acid sequence: CASGLIGTLMSEKLFF. Full variable domain (remainder filled in from reference TRBV19 and TRBJ1-4): DGGITQSPKYLFRKEGQNVTLSCEQNLNHDAMYWYRQDPGQGLRLIYYSQIVNDFQKGDIAEGYSVSREKKESFPLTVTSAQKNPTAFYLCASGLIGTLMSEKLFFGSGTQLSVL.

This chain uses TRBV7-2 with TRBJ2-5; 7 positions agree with TRBD1. J was trimmed by 5 bases and V by 4 bases; bases with no gene match: 4. The CDR3 runs 13 residues. Germline loops: CDR1 SGHTA, CDR2 FQGNSA. CDR3 sequence: CASSYMTGETQYF. The CDR3 DNA reads TGTGCCAGCAGCTACATGACAGGGGAGACCCAGTACTTC.

This clone was found a few times. In nucleotides, the CDR3 is TGTGCCAGCAGCGCGCAGGGGGTCCCCGAGACCCAGTACTTC. Its translation: CASSAQGVPETQYF. The chain combines TRBV9 with TRBJ2-5, with 7 bases fitting TRBD1. Trimming at V came to 3 bases and at J to 5 bases, leaving 7 bases not matched to a gene. CDR1 SGDLS and CDR2 YYNGEE come from the germline V gene. This CDR3 comprises 14 residues.